The source of this TCR beta chain is a study of pediatric ulcerative colitis. Study-level findings and limits: Total lymphocyte DNA, not sorted subsets, was the template.

The CDR3 contains 14 residues. Germline lookup yields CDR1 SGHAT and CDR2 FQNNGV. The germline V and J ends were trimmed by 7 bases and 2 bases, with 15 bases remaining between them. Profiled with immunoSEQ multiplex PCR; TCRdb holds only in-frame clones, not every one. The sample lists 20,000 to 25,000 clones; roughly two thirds were seen once. As concerns this clone: Its antigen is not known. This sample includes further DNA sequences coding for the same CDR3.

One to two pinch biopsies were taken from the rectum during colonoscopy. The clonotype was recovered from a boy younger than 18 with severe ulcerative colitis. V usage is TRBV11-2 and J usage is TRBJ2-7; D gene ambiguous. The sample consisted of gut tissue. This CDR3 is CASTRGTGTYEQYF. The CDR3 coding sequence is TGTGCCAGCACCCGCGGTACGGGTACCTACGAGCAGTACTTC.